This is a list of T cell receptor beta chains from one sample in a study of CD8+ T cells in alopecia areata. The data were produced by immunoSEQ multiplex PCR, yet TCRdb's version contains in-frame clones alone and is incomplete. The sample has 15,000 to 20,000 clones; around 66% are singletons. The specimen comprised skin, sampled at week 0. The source is a human donor with alopecia areata. Each CDR3 is given with its conserved first and last residue. The D gene is left open where the match is weak. Only some rows state a clone size, as once, few, many or a class for expanded clones.

NA	TRBV19	NA	TRBJ1-5	TGTGCCAGTAGAGATGGAGTCTCAGGCAATCAGCCCCAGCATTTT	CASRDGVSGNQPQHF
NA	TRBV7-2	TRBD2	TRBJ2-3	TGTGCCAGCAGCCAATGGACTAGCGGGGGGGATACGCAGTATTTT	CASSQWTSGGDTQYF
once	TRBV7-2	TRBD1	TRBJ2-3	TGTGCCAGCAGCTTAGTTCAGGGGGCCTCAGATACGCAGTATTTT	CASSLVQGASDTQYF
NA	TRBV7-9	NA	TRBJ2-2	TGTGCCAGCAGTGGTGGACACTCGAACACCGGGGAGCTGTTTTTT	CASSGGHSNTGELFF
NA	TRBV7-2	TRBD2	TRBJ2-1	TGTGCCAGCAGCTTAATAGCGGGGGGCCTTTACAATGAGCAGTTCTTC	CASSLIAGGLYNEQFF
NA	TRBV19	TRBD1	TRBJ1-5	TGTGCCAGTAGTGCGGGACAGGGGGGATGGACGGGCAATCAGCCCCAGCATTTT	CASSAGQGGWTGNQPQHF
NA	TRBV18	TRBD1	TRBJ2-7	TGTGCCAGCTCCCCTGGGACAGGGAACTACGAGCAGTACTTC	CASSPGTGNYEQYF
once	TRBV5-1	TRBD2	TRBJ2-3	TGCGCCAGCAGCTTTAGTCTAGCGGGCACAGATACGCAGTATTTT	CASSFSLAGTDTQYF
NA	TRBV5-6	TRBD1	TRBJ2-5	TGTGCCAGCAGACTGGGACAGGACCCCCAAGAGACCCAGTACTTC	CASRLGQDPQETQYF
few	TRBV6-6	TRBD1	TRBJ1-4	TGTGCCAGCAGTTCCGGGACAGGGCTTAATGAAAAACTGTTTTTT	CASSSGTGLNEKLFF
NA	TRBV5-4	TRBD1	TRBJ1-2	TGTGCCAGCAGCCCGAGGGACAGGGTCTCTGGCTACACCTTC	CASSPRDRVSGYTF
few	TRBV10-3	NA	TRBJ1-6	TGTGCCATCAGTGATGGCCTTGAGCCCCTCCACTTT	CAISDGLEPLHF
NA	TRBV6-1	TRBD1	TRBJ1-2	TGTGCCAGCAGTGAAGCGAGAAACTACAGGGGAATGAACTATGGCTACACCTTC	CASSEARNYRGMNYGYTF
NA	TRBV14	NA	TRBJ1-4	TGTGCCAGCCCGAGACAGACGCCTGAATCTAATGAAAAACTGTTTTTT	CASPRQTPESNEKLFF
NA	TRBV28	NA	TRBJ2-7	TGTGCCGGCACGCCGGAGGGGATTTACGAGCAGTACTTC	CAGTPEGIYEQYF
NA	TRBV2	NA	TRBJ1-1	TGTGCCAGCAGCCTGAGAACATACGGGACACTGAACACTGAAGCTTTCTTT	CASSLRTYGTLNTEAFF
once	TRBV11-2	NA	TRBJ2-7	TGTGCCAGCAGCTTAGAGAGGGGGGAGTTCTACGAGCAGTACTTC	CASSLERGEFYEQYF
few	TRBV5-4	NA	TRBJ2-1	TGTGCCAGCAGCTTGGCGTACAATGAGCAGTTCTTC	CASSLAYNEQFF
NA	TRBV29-1	TRBD1	TRBJ1-2	TGCAGCGTTGGGACAGGGACCAATGGCTACACCTTC	CSVGTGTNGYTF
NA	TRBV5-4	TRBD1	TRBJ1-1	TGTGCCAGCAGCCAAGTGACAGGGGACACTGAAGCTTTCTTT	CASSQVTGDTEAFF
NA	TRBV11-2	NA	TRBJ2-3	TGTGCCAGCAGCTTAGAACCGCATACGCAGTATTTT	CASSLEPHTQYF
NA	TRBV27	NA	TRBJ1-2	TGTGCCAGCAGTTTCGGAGGGGGGTATGGCTACACCTTC	CASSFGGGYGYTF
NA	TRBV23-1	NA	TRBJ2-7	TGCGCCAGCAGTCACGGAAGCGCCTACGAGCAGTACTTC	CASSHGSAYEQYF
NA	TRBV5-1	NA	TRBJ1-5	TGCGCCATGAGGGACCTCATCGGAAGTACGCCCCAGCATTTT	CAMRDLIGSTPQHF
once	TRBV4-1	NA	TRBJ2-5	TGCGCCAGCAGCCTCTCGTCGTCTAGAGGAGAGCAGTACTTC	CASSLSSSRGEQYF
NA	TRBV7-2	NA	TRBJ2-2	TGTGCCAGCAGCCGCTTAGCGAACACCGGGGAGCTGTTTTTT	CASSRLANTGELFF
NA	TRBV6-1	TRBD1	TRBJ2-1	TGTGCCAGCAGTGATACAGGGGGCAATGAGCAGTTCTTC	CASSDTGGNEQFF
once	TRBV7-9	NA	TRBJ2-7	TGTGCCAGCAGCTGGGGACTCCGTCCCTACGAGCAGTACTTC	CASSWGLRPYEQYF
once	TRBV11-3	TRBD2	TRBJ2-3	TGTGCCAGCAGCTCCCGTGGGCGGGGGGGACCTAGCACAGATACGCAGTATTTT	CASSSRGRGGPSTDTQYF
few	TRBV7-2	TRBD2	TRBJ2-1	TGTGCCAGCAGCCTTGGGACTAGCGGGGGGGCCAATGAGCAGTTCTTC	CASSLGTSGGANEQFF
NA	TRBV10-1	TRBD1	TRBJ1-6	TGCGCCAGCAGTGAGGGTCTGGGGACAGAAAATTCACCCCTCCACTTT	CASSEGLGTENSPLHF
NA	TRBV7-9	NA	TRBJ1-3	TGTGCCAGCAGCTTAATTGGGTTGGCAGGTCCGTTCTCTGGAAACACCATATATTTT	CASSLIGLAGPFSGNTIYF
NA	TRBV5-1	TRBD2	TRBJ2-1	TGCGCCAGCAGCTTGGTAGCGGGGGCATACAATGAGCAGTTCTTC	CASSLVAGAYNEQFF
few	TRBV4-3	NA	TRBJ1-2	TGCGCCAGCAGCCAAGACGTCGGCAATCGGGGCTACACCTTC	CASSQDVGNRGYTF
NA	TRBV19	TRBD1	TRBJ2-7	TGTGCCAGTAGTATGGCGACAGGGAACCACGAGCAGTACTTC	CASSMATGNHEQYF
once	TRBV4-3	NA	TRBJ1-2	TGCGCCAGCAGCCAAGAACCCCGGACAGTTAACTATGGCTACACCTTC	CASSQEPRTVNYGYTF
NA	TRBV2	NA	TRBJ1-6	TGTGCCAGCCTTTACCAGGAACCCTATAATTCACCCCTCCACTTT	CASLYQEPYNSPLHF
once	TRBV7-9	TRBD1	TRBJ2-7	TGTGCCAGCAGCCTCCCGGGACAGGGCCCAGGTCGATATTACGAGCAGTACTTC	CASSLPGQGPGRYYEQYF
NA	TRBV19	NA	TRBJ2-5	TGTGCCAGTAGTATAGTTCGGGGCGCCGAGACCCAGTACTTC	CASSIVRGAETQYF
large	TRBV18	NA	TRBJ1-1	TGTGCCAGCTCACCACGGGGTGAGAACACTGAAGCTTTCTTT	CASSPRGENTEAFF
NA	TRBV4-1	TRBD1	TRBJ2-7	TGCGCCAGCAGCCCCGTACAGGGGGAGGTCGAGCAGTACTTC	CASSPVQGEVEQYF
NA	TRBV5-6	NA	TRBJ2-5	TGTGCCAGCAGCTTTGCTCTGGCAGCCGCGCCCCAAGAGACCCAGTACTTC	CASSFALAAAPQETQYF
NA	TRBV18	NA	TRBJ2-7	TGTGCCAGCTCACCCCTCGAGAGGGAGGACGAGCAGTACTTC	CASSPLEREDEQYF
few	TRBV6-5	NA	TRBJ1-2	TGTGCCAGCAGTTACGGGCAGGAGCCTAACTATGGCTACACCTTC	CASSYGQEPNYGYTF
NA	TRBV30	TRBD2	TRBJ2-1	TGTGCCTGGAGTGTAGGGCTAGCGGGGGCCTACAATGAGCAGTTCTTC	CAWSVGLAGAYNEQFF
NA	TRBV7-9	TRBD2	TRBJ2-3	TGTGCCAGCAGCGTGGGACTAGCGGGGAGAGAACGCGGCACAGATACGCAGTATTTT	CASSVGLAGRERGTDTQYF
NA	TRBV4-3	NA	TRBJ2-5	TGCGCCAGCAGCCAAGATTTGGGTTTCCAGGGGACCCAGTACTTC	CASSQDLGFQGTQYF
NA	TRBV7-2	TRBD2	TRBJ2-1	TGTGCCAGCAGCTCCCCAGGACTAGCGGGGAGTGAGCAGTTCTTC	CASSSPGLAGSEQFF
NA	TRBV11-2	NA	TRBJ2-7	TGTGCCAGCAGCCCTTCATTGAGCGAGCAGTACTTC	CASSPSLSEQYF
NA	TRBV10-1	NA	TRBJ1-1	TGCGCCAGCAGTGAGAAGACAGGCATAATGAACACTGAAGCTTTCTTT	CASSEKTGIMNTEAFF